This TCR beta chain was observed in a study of patients and donors after allogeneic stem cell transplantation. This clonotype was detected only a few times. A single record per CDR3 protein comes from TCRdb applying MiXCR to the RT-PCR reads. The table includes 390,000 or so distinct CDR3 sequences, 16% detected once. The CDR3 has 13 amino acids. V was cut by 6 bases and J by 6 bases, with 15 bases left in between. Germline V gene data show CDR1 as DFQATT and CDR2 as SNEGSKA (reference sequence). This clonotype originated in a human donor who was either an allogeneic HSCT recipient or a stem cell or donor lymphocyte infusion donor (not recorded which). It is not recorded whose cells these are; they may come from a transplant donor. The chain recombines TRBV20-1 with TRBJ2-1, with D possibly TRBD1 on 6 matching bases. Input material: blood, either unsorted or a sorted T cell fraction (not recorded which). The chain's CDR3 is CSAHRDISNEQFF. CDR3 DNA: TGCAGTGCCCACCGGGACATTTCCAATGAGCAGTTCTTC.